The entry below gives a single T cell receptor (beta chain) sequence along with its context. The assay was immunoSEQ multiplex PCR, and TCRdb's table has in-frame clones only and misses some. Among about 170,000 clones, about 86% were seen once, and the ten largest hold roughly 18%. With V trimmed by 5 bases and J by 6 bases, 17 bases remained unmatched. The CDR3 consists of 18 residues. Germline loops: CDR1 MGHRA, CDR2 YSYEKL. These data are taken from a study of blood T cell repertoires in COVID-19. Study-wide background: In each case, the material was cDNA or gDNA derived from T cells, B-cell-depleted T cells, or PBMCs.

This clonotype originated in an older woman who had recovered from COVID-19. The sequencing input was peripheral blood. This chain links TRBV4-1 with TRBJ2-3; 10 bases are a match to TRBD1. The CDR3 nucleotides are TGCGCCAGCAGCTCACGGAACCGGTTGGGACAGGGGCGCGATACGCAGTATTTT. Translating it yields CASSSRNRLGQGRDTQYF.